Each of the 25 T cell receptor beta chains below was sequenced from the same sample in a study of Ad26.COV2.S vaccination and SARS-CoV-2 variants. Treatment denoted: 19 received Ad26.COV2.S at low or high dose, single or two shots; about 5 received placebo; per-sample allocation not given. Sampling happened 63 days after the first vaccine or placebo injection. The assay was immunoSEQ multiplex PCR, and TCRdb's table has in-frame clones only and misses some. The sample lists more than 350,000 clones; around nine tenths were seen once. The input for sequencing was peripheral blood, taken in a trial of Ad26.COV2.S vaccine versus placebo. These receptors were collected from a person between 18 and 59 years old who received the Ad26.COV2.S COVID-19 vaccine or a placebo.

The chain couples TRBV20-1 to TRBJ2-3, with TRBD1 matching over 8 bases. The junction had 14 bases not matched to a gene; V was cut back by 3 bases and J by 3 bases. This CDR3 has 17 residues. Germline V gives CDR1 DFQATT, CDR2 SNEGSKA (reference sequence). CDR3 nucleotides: TGCAGTGCTAGTGAGCCTCCTAGGACAGGGAGGACAGATACGCAGTATTTT. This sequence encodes CSASEPPRTGRTDTQYF.

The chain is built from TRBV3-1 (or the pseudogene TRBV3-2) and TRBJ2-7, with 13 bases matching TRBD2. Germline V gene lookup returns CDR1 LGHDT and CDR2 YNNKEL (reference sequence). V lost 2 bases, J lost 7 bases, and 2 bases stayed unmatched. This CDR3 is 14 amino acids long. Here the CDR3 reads CASSQPTSGREQYF. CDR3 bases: TGTGCCAGCAGCCAACCGACTAGCGGGAGGGAGCAGTACTTC.

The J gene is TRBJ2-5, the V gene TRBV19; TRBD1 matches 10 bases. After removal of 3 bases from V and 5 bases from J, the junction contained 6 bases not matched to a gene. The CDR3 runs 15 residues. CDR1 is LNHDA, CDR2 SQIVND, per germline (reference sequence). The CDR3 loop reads CASSMRTGGTETQYF. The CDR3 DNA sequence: TGTGCCAGTAGTATGCGGACAGGGGGAACTGAGACCCAGTACTTC. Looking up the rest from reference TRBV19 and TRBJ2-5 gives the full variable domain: DGGITQSPKYLFRKEGQNVTLSCEQNLNHDAMYWYRQDPGQGLRLIYYSQIVNDFQKGDIAEGYSVSREKKESFPLTVTSAQKNPTAFYLCASSMRTGGTETQYFGPGTRLLVL.

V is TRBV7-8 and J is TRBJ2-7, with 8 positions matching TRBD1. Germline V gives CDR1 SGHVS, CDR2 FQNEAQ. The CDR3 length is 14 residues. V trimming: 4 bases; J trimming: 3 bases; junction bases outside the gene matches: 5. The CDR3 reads CASSSRQGSYEQYF. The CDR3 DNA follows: TGTGCCAGCAGCTCCCGACAGGGGAGCTACGAGCAGTACTTC. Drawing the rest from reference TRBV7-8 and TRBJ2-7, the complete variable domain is GAGVSQSPRYKVAKRGQDVALRCDPISGHVSLFWYQQALGQGPEFLTYFQNEAQLDKSGLPSDRFFAERPEGSVSTLKIQRTQQEDSAVYLCASSSRQGSYEQYFGPGTRLTVT.

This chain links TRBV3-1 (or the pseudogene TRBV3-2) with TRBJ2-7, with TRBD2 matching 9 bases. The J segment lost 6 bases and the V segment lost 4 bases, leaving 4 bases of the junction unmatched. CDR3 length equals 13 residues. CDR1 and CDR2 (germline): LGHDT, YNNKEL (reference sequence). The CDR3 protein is CASSLAGDGEQYF. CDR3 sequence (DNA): TGTGCCAGCAGCCTAGCGGGGGACGGCGAGCAGTACTTC.

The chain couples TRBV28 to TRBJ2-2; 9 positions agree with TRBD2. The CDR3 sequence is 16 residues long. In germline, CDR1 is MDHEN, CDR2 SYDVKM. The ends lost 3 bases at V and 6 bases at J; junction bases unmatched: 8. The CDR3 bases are TGTGCCAGCAGTTTGGGGACTAGCTTATCGGCCGGGGAGCTGTTTTTT. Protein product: CASSLGTSLSAGELFF.

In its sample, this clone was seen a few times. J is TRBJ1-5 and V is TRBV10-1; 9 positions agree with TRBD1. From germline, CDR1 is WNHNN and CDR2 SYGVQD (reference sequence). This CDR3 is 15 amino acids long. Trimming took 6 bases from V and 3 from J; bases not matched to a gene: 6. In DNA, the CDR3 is TGCGCCAGCAGATTGGGGACAGGGCTCAATCAGCCCCAGCATTTT. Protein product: CASRLGTGLNQPQHF.

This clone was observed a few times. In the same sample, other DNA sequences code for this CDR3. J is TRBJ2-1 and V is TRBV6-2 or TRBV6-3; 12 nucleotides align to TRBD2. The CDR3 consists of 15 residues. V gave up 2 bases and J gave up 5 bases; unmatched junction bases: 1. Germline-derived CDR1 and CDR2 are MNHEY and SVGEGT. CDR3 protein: CASSYGLAGHNEQFF. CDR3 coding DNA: TGTGCCAGCAGTTACGGACTAGCGGGACACAATGAGCAGTTCTTC.

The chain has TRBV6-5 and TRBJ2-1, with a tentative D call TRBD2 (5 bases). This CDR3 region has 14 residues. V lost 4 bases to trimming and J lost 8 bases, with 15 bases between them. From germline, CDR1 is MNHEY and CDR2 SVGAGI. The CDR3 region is CASSFTSNSHEQFF. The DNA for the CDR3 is TGTGCCAGCAGTTTTACTAGTAACTCCCATGAGCAGTTCTTC.

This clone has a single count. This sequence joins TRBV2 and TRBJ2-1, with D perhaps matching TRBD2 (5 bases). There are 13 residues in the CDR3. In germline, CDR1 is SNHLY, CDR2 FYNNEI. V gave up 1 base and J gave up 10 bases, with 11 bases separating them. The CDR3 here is CASSEGGEGEQFF. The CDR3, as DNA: TGTGCCAGCAGTGAAGGGGGAGAGGGCGAGCAGTTCTTC.

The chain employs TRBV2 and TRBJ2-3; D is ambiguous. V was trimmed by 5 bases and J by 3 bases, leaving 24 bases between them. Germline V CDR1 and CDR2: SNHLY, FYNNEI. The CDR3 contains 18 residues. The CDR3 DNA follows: TGTGCCAGCAGTCCCCAGACTTTCAAGTCCAGAGAAACAGATACGCAGTATTTT. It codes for CASSPQTFKSRETDTQYF. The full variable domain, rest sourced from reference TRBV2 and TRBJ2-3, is EPEVTQTPSHQVTQMGQEVILRCVPISNHLYFYWYRQILGQKVEFLVSFYNNEISEKSEIFDDQFSVERPDGSNFTLKIRSTKLEDSAMYFCASSPQTFKSRETDTQYFGPGTRLTVL.

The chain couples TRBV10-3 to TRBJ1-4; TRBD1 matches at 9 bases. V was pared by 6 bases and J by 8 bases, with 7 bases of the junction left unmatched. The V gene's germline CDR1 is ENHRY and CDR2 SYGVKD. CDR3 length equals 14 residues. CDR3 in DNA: TGTGCCATCAGGGGGGGACAGGGCGGCGAAAAACTGTTTTTT. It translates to CAIRGGQGGEKLFF.

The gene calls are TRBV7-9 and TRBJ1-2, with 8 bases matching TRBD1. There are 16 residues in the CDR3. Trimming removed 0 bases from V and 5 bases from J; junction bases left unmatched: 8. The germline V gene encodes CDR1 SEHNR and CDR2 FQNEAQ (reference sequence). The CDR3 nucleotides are TGTGCCAGCAGCTTAGCGGCCGCCAGGGGGCCTTATGGCTACACCTTC. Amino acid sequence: CASSLAAARGPYGYTF.

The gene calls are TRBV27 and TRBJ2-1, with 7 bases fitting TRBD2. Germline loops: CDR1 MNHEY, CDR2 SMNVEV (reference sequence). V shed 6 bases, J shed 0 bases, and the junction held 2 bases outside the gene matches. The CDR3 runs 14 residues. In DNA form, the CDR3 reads TGTGCCAGCAGGCCTAGCGGCTCCTACAATGAGCAGTTCTTC. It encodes CASRPSGSYNEQFF.

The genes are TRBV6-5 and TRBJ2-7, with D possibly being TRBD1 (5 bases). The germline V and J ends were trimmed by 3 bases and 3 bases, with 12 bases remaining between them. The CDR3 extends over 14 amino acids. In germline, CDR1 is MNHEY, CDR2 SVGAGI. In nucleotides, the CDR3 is TGTGCCAGCAGTTATTTGGGCAGGGTCTACGAGCAGTACTTC. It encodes CASSYLGRVYEQYF.

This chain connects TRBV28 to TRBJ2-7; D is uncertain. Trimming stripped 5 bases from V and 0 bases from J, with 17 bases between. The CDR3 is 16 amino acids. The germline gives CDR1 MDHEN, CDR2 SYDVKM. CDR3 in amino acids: CASSLPSSGSSYEQYF. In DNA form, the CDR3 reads TGTGCCAGCAGTCTCCCAAGCTCCGGAAGCTCCTACGAGCAGTACTTC. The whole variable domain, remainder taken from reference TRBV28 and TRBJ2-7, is DVKVTQSSRYLVKRTGEKVFLECVQDMDHENMFWYRQDPGLGLRLIYFSYDVKMKEKGDIPEGYSVSREKKERFSLILESASTNQTSMYLCASSLPSSGSSYEQYFGPGTRLTVT.

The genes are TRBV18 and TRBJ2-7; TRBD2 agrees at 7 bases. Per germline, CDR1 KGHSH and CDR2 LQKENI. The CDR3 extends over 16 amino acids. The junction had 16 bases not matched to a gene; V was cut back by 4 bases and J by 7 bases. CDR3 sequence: CASSRLAREAVLEQYF. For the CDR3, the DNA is TGTGCCAGCTCACGACTCGCCCGGGAGGCGGTTTTGGAGCAGTACTTC.

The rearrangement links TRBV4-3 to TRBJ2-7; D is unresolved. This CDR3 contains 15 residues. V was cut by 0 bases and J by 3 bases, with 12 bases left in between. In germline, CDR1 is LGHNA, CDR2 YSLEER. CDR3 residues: CASSQERTDFYEQYF. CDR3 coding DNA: TGCGCCAGCAGCCAAGAAAGGACGGATTTCTACGAGCAGTACTTC.

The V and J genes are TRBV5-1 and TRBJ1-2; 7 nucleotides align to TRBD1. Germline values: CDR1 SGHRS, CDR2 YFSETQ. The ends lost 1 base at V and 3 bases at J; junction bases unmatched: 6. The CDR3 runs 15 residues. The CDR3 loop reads CASSLRAGGDYGYTF. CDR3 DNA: TGCGCCAGCAGCTTGAGAGCAGGGGGGGACTATGGCTACACCTTC.

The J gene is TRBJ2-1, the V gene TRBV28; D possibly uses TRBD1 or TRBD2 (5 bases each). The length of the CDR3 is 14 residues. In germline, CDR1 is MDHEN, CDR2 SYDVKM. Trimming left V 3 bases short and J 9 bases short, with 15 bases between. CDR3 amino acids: CASSFQLGETEQFF. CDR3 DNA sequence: TGTGCCAGCAGTTTTCAGTTGGGGGAGACTGAGCAGTTCTTC.

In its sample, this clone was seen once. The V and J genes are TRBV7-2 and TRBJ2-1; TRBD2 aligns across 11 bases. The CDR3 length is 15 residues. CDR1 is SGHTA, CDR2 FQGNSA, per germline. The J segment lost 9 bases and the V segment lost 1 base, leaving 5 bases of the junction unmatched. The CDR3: CASSLGGLAGSEQFF. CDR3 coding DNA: TGTGCCAGCAGCTTAGGAGGACTAGCGGGTAGTGAGCAGTTCTTC.

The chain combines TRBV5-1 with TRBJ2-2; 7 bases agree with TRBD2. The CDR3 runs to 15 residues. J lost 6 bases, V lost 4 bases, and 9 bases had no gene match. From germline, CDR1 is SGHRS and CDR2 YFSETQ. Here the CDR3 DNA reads TGCGCCAGCAGCAATAATGGACTAGATTCCGGGGAGCTGTTTTTT. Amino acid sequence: CASSNNGLDSGELFF.

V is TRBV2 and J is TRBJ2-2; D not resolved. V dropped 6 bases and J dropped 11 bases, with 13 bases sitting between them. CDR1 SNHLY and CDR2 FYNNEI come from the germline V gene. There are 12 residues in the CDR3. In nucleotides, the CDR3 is TGTGCCAGCAGCCGGACCCAGCTCGAGCTGTTTTTT. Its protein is CASSRTQLELFF.

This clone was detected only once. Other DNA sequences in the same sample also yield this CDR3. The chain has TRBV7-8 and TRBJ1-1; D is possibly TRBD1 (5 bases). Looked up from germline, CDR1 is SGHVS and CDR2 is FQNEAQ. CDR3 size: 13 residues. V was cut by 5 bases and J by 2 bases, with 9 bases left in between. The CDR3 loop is CASSLRGNTEAFF. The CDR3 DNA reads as TGTGCCAGCAGCCTAAGGGGAAACACTGAAGCTTTCTTT.

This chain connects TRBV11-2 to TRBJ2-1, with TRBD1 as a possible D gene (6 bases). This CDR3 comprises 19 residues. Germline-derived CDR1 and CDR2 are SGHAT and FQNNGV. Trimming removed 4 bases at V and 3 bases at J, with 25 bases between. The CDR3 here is CASSSPRTAVVRDYNEQFF. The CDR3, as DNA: TGTGCCAGCAGCTCCCCCCGGACAGCCGTTGTTAGGGACTACAATGAGCAGTTCTTC.